Listed here are 17 T cell receptor beta chains from one sample, sequenced in a study of blood T cell repertoires in COVID-19. Repertoires were generated with immunoSEQ multiplex PCR, while TCRdb's copy carries only in-frame clones and drops some. The data contain about 150,000 clones, roughly nine tenths of them seen just once; the ten biggest clones take up roughly 7%. The sequenced sample consisted of PBMCs or T cells enriched from blood (not recorded which). The receptors shown here come from a woman aged 50 to 65 who had recovered from COVID-19.

The genes are TRBV27 and TRBJ2-7, with TRBD1 matching 9 bases. The junction had 11 bases not matched to a gene; V was cut back by 5 bases and J by 3 bases. From germline, CDR1 is MNHEY and CDR2 SMNVEV (reference sequence). The CDR3 consists of 16 residues. The DNA for the CDR3 is TGTGCCAGCAGTGTAAATGTCGGGACAGGGTTCTACGAGCAGTACTTC. Translating it yields CASSVNVGTGFYEQYF.

This chain joins TRBV10-2 and TRBJ1-2; the match to TRBD1 covers 8 bases. Looked up from germline, CDR1 is WSHSY and CDR2 is SAAADI. The CDR3 is made up of 13 amino acids. V lost 5 bases to trimming and J lost 2 bases; unmatched junction nucleotides: 1. In nucleotides, the CDR3 is TGCGCCAGCAGTTGGACAGGGAACTATGGCTACACCTTC. Translating it yields CASSWTGNYGYTF.

The V and J genes are TRBV7-9 and TRBJ1-5, with TRBD1 as a possible D gene (5 bases). CDR3 size: 16 residues. Between the trimmed V and J ends, which lost 3 bases and 6 bases, there was a span of 18 bases. Germline assignment: CDR1 SEHNR and CDR2 FQNEAQ (reference sequence). The CDR3 sequence is CASSFGGTSRPQPQHF. DNA for the CDR3: TGTGCCAGCAGCTTTGGAGGGACTTCAAGGCCTCAGCCCCAGCATTTT.

There are a few counts of this clone. J is TRBJ2-7 and V is TRBV4-1, with TRBD2 identical over 8 bases. The CDR3 is 16 amino acids. CDR1 is MGHRA and CDR2 is YSYEKL in the germline V gene. The trim removed 3 bases at V and 1 base at J, leaving 8 bases unmatched. CDR3 bases: TGCGCCAGCAGCCAGTGGGATAGCGGGAAGTCCTACGAGCAGTACTTC. This sequence encodes CASSQWDSGKSYEQYF.

The chain uses TRBV4-1 and TRBJ1-3, with 7 bases aligning to TRBD1. CDR1 and CDR2 (germline): MGHRA, YSYEKL. V shed 4 bases, J shed 4 bases, and the junction held 7 bases outside the gene matches. The CDR3 is 15 amino acids. This CDR3 is CASSRQTGRGNTIYF. The CDR3, as DNA: TGCGCCAGCAGCCGACAGACAGGGAGAGGAAACACCATATATTTT.

The chain uses TRBV7-2 and TRBJ1-6; a weak D match, TRBD1 (5 bases). CDR3 length: 14 amino acids. V lost 3 bases and J lost 5, with 8 bases in between. Germline CDR1 and CDR2: SGHTA and FQGNSA. Here the CDR3 reads CASSFGRDNSPLHF. The CDR3 DNA follows: TGTGCCAGCAGCTTCGGCAGGGATAATTCACCCCTCCACTTT.

The rearrangement links TRBV9 to TRBJ2-1; 7 nucleotides agree with TRBD2. The CDR3 runs 15 residues. The germline CDR1 and CDR2 sequences are SGDLS and YYNGEE. Trimming at V came to 0 bases and at J to 6 bases, leaving 6 bases not matched to a gene. The CDR3 sequence is CASSVGSGTFNEQFF. CDR3 coding DNA: TGTGCCAGCAGCGTAGGCAGCGGGACTTTCAATGAGCAGTTCTTC. Supplemented by reference TRBV9 and TRBJ2-1, the full variable domain reads DSGVTQTPKHLITATGQRVTLRCSPRSGDLSVYWYQQSLDQGLQFLIQYYNGEERAKGNILERFSAQQFPDLHSELNLSSLELGDSALYFCASSVGSGTFNEQFFGPGTRLTVL.

This sequence joins TRBV19 and TRBJ1-5; maybe TRBD1 (6 bases). V was cut by 4 bases and J by 3 bases, with 10 bases left in between. From germline, CDR1 is LNHDA and CDR2 SQIVND (reference sequence). This CDR3 comprises 14 residues. CDR3 bases: TGTGCCAGTAGTACAGGGGCACTCAATCAGCCCCAGCATTTT. Translating gives CASSTGALNQPQHF. The full variable domain, with the rest looked up from reference TRBV19 and TRBJ1-5, is DGGITQSPKYLFRKEGQNVTLSCEQNLNHDAMYWYRQDPGQGLRLIYYSQIVNDFQKGDIAEGYSVSREKKESFPLTVTSAQKNPTAFYLCASSTGALNQPQHFGDGTRLSIL.

A remark on this clone: Other nucleotide sequences in the sample specify the same CDR3. This chain joins TRBV10-3 and TRBJ1-1; no clear D. This CDR3 is built from 14 residues. The V gene lost 2 bases and the J gene lost 3 bases, with 10 bases spanning the gap. Per the germline V gene, CDR1 is ENHRY and CDR2 is SYGVKD. The CDR3 nucleotides read TGTGCCATCAGTGAGCGTGGCGGCGACACTGAAGCTTTCTTT. This encodes CAISERGGDTEAFF.

This chain connects TRBV7-2 to TRBJ2-1; 8 positions match TRBD2. Unmatched junction bases numbered 2, after V lost 4 bases and J lost 6 bases. CDR3 length: 13 amino acids. Looked up from germline, CDR1 is SGHTA and CDR2 is FQGNSA. DNA of the CDR3: TGTGCCAGCAGCTCCGGACTAGCCAATGAGCAGTTCTTC. This translates into CASSSGLANEQFF.

The CDR3 nucleotides read TGTGCCAGTAGGATAAGGGGGGAGGGGCGCAATGAGCAGTTCTTC. Amino acid sequence: CASRIRGEGRNEQFF. The V gene is TRBV19, the J gene TRBJ2-1, with a tentative D call TRBD2 (7 bases). CDR1 LNHDA and CDR2 SQIVND come from the germline V gene (reference sequence). There are 15 residues in the CDR3. V lost 6 bases and J lost 6, with 18 bases in between.

The chain combines TRBV11-3 with TRBJ2-3; 7 nucleotides line up with TRBD2. V lost 4 bases to trimming and J lost 0 bases; unmatched junction nucleotides: 19. CDR3 length equals 20 residues. From germline, CDR1 is SGHNT and CDR2 YENEEA. In DNA, the CDR3 is TGTGCCAGCAGCTCTCCCTCCCTTAGCGGGCTTTGGTTTAGCACAGATACGCAGTATTTT. Translating gives CASSSPSLSGLWFSTDTQYF.

The chain has TRBV5-5 and TRBJ1-1; TRBD1 agrees at 8 bases. The CDR3 is 15 amino acids. V lost 3 bases and J lost 1; bases outside the gene matches: 5. Looked up from germline, CDR1 is SGHKS and CDR2 is YYEKEE (reference sequence). CDR3 nucleotide sequence: TGTGCCAGCAGCTCAGGGACAGGTCGGAACACTGAAGCTTTCTTT. It codes for CASSSGTGRNTEAFF.

This sequence joins TRBV2 and TRBJ2-3, with a weak D call TRBD1 (6 bases). V was trimmed by 4 bases and J by 6 bases, leaving 8 bases between them. CDR1 is SNHLY and CDR2 is FYNNEI in the germline V gene. The CDR3 extends over 12 amino acids. This CDR3 is CASSVQGDTQYF. CDR3 sequence (DNA): TGTGCCAGCAGTGTTCAGGGGGATACGCAGTATTTT.

The V gene is TRBV6-4, the J gene TRBJ2-1, with 7 positions matching TRBD2. The CDR3 contains 16 residues. Trimming removed 0 bases from V and 1 base from J; junction bases left unmatched: 3. Germline CDR1 MRHNA, CDR2 SNTAGT. CDR3 DNA: TGTGCCAGCAGTGACTCAGTTAGCGGGTCCTACAATGAGCAGTTCTTC. Amino acid sequence: CASSDSVSGSYNEQFF.

This clone was detected a few times. The chain has TRBV4-1 and TRBJ2-3; TRBD2 is a possible D gene (5 bases). This CDR3 spans 17 amino acids. From germline, CDR1 is MGHRA and CDR2 YSYEKL. V shed 0 bases and J shed 2 bases, with 15 bases lying between them. CDR3 protein: CASSQDGSGGYTDTQYF. The CDR3 nucleotides are TGCGCCAGCAGCCAAGATGGGAGCGGAGGCTACACAGATACGCAGTATTTT.

The rearrangement uses TRBV4-2 and TRBJ2-3, with D uncertain. V dropped 2 bases and J dropped 0 bases, with 3 bases sitting between them. The CDR3 is made up of 13 amino acids. Germline V gives CDR1 LGHNA, CDR2 YNFKEQ. CDR3 sequence reads: CASSQSSTDTQYF. Here the CDR3 DNA reads TGTGCCAGCAGCCAAAGCAGCACAGATACGCAGTATTTT.